The next 21 T cell receptor beta chains were all read from a single sample in a study of neoadjuvant anti-PD-1 for oral cavity cancer (dated by TCRdb to the early 2020s). The time point label corresponds to: before neoadjuvant nivolumab. Library generation was performed with the immunoSEQ multiplex PCR assay. Sourced from immuneACCESS, this table was stored by TCRdb with only in-frame sequences that have V and J called. A share of the clones is absent; for the studies checked, an unresolved V gene accounts for under half, and the remainder has no known explanation. For this sample there are around 81,000 clones; roughly 80% appear just once. Together, the top ten hold around 3.2% of the sample. The material sequenced was PBMCs, taken before nivolumab (anti-PD-1) treatment. The origin of the receptors is a person between 40 and 79 years old with oral cavity squamous cell carcinoma.

This chain connects TRBV6-6 to TRBJ2-5, with 8 bases that match TRBD1. The germline V gene encodes CDR1 MNHNY and CDR2 SVGAGI (reference sequence). The CDR3 runs to 14 residues. V shed 7 bases, J shed 3 bases, and the junction held 7 bases outside the gene matches. DNA for the CDR3: TGTGCCAGCATCGACAGGGGTGGTGAAGAGACCCAGTACTTC. It yields the protein CASIDRGGEETQYF.

V and J are TRBV20-1 and TRBJ2-7; D perhaps matches TRBD2 (5 bases). The length of the CDR3 is 11 residues. V was shortened by 7 bases and J by 1 base, with 8 bases between the two germline ends. Germline-derived CDR1 and CDR2 are DFQATT and SNEGSKA (reference sequence). The CDR3 here is CSVANSYEQYF. The CDR3 DNA is TGCAGTGTAGCGAATTCCTACGAGCAGTACTTC.

This rearrangement joins TRBV19 to TRBJ1-1; D may be TRBD1 (6 bases). V was clipped by 3 bases and J by 4 bases, with 12 bases between them. Germline V CDR1 and CDR2: LNHDA, SQIVND (reference sequence). This CDR3 has 14 residues. The DNA for the CDR3 is TGTGCCAGTAGTATTGAGGGGGAGGGCACTGAAGCTTTCTTT. It yields the protein CASSIEGEGTEAFF.

The CDR3 DNA reads TGTGCCAGCATTGACCGGGACTCCAAAGCTTTCTTT. It specifies CASIDRDSKAFF. The chain recombines TRBV11-3 with TRBJ1-1; possible D gene TRBD1, 5 bases. Germline CDR1 SGHNT, CDR2 YENEEA. This CDR3 is built from 12 residues. V lost 7 bases and J 9 bases, leaving 15 bases between the germline ends.

The chain combines TRBV30 with TRBJ2-4; 7 positions agree with TRBD1. V gave up 4 bases and J gave up 0 bases; unmatched junction bases: 3. Per germline, CDR1 GTSNPN and CDR2 SVGIG (reference sequence). The CDR3 sequence is 14 residues long. CDR3 sequence: CAWNRTGAKNIQYF. Here the CDR3 DNA reads TGTGCCTGGAATAGGACAGGAGCCAAAAACATTCAGTACTTC.

This chain connects TRBV2 to TRBJ2-1; D is undetermined. The ends were cut back, 4 bases at V and 5 bases at J, with 27 bases in the middle. In germline, CDR1 is SNHLY, CDR2 FYNNEI. The CDR3 has 19 amino acids. DNA of the CDR3: TGTGCCAGCAGTGTAAGGGTCTTATCAACTCCGGGCGAAAACAATGAGCAGTTCTTC. It yields the protein CASSVRVLSTPGENNEQFF.

The genes are TRBV7-3 and TRBJ2-7; D ambiguous. The CDR3 runs 14 residues. Per the germline V gene, CDR1 is SGHTA and CDR2 is FQGTGA. V was pared by 6 bases and J by 1 base, with 13 bases between. The CDR3 DNA sequence: TGTGCCAGCAGTTCTTATGGTACGTCCTACGAGCAGTACTTC. Protein product: CASSSYGTSYEQYF.

V gene TRBV2 combines with J gene TRBJ2-1, with a weak D call TRBD2 (6 bases). Germline V gene lookup returns CDR1 SNHLY and CDR2 FYNNEI. The CDR3 loop spans 11 amino acids. Trimming stripped 6 bases from V and 7 bases from J, with 7 bases between. CDR3 sequence (DNA): TGTGCCAGCAGACGGGGGAATGAGCAGTTCTTC. Its translation is CASRRGNEQFF.

This clone was picked up many times. The chain joins TRBV6-1 to TRBJ1-2, with 11 bases fitting TRBD1. The CDR3 extends over 16 amino acids. The V and J ends lost 4 bases and 4 bases, in that order; junction bases with no gene match: 8. Per germline, CDR1 MNHNS and CDR2 SASEGT. Here the CDR3 DNA reads TGTGCCAGCAGTGCCCTGAGGACAGGGGGCGGCTATGGCTACACCTTC. It is translated as CASSALRTGGGYGYTF.

DNA of the CDR3: TGTGCCAGCAGTCCATGGGGGACAGGGGGTGGCTACACCTTC. It specifies CASSPWGTGGGYTF. This chain connects TRBV27 to TRBJ1-2; 11 bases are a match to TRBD1. Trimming took 5 bases from V and 7 from J; bases not matched to a gene: 6. Germline assignment: CDR1 MNHEY and CDR2 SMNVEV (reference sequence). This CDR3 has 14 amino acids.

The V and J genes are TRBV29-1 and TRBJ2-2; D unresolved. Germline V gene data show CDR1 as SQVTM and CDR2 as ANQGSEA. The CDR3 has 12 amino acids. Trimming left V 6 bases short and J 7 bases short, with 12 bases between. The CDR3 spells CSVSGAGGELFF. The CDR3 DNA is TGCAGCGTAAGTGGCGCTGGCGGGGAGCTGTTTTTT.

Note on this clone: The germline gene is not matched at one end of the junction; a read error may be the cause. The genes are TRBV6-5 and TRBJ2-3; no clear D gene. The CDR3 contains 9 residues. Looked up from germline, CDR1 is MNHEY and CDR2 is SVGAGI. The CDR3 reads CASTDTQYF. CDR3 bases: TGTGCCAGCACGGATACGCAGTATTTT.

This rearrangement joins TRBV6-5 to TRBJ2-3; D not resolved. The germline V and J ends were trimmed by 5 bases and 3 bases, with 12 bases remaining between them. The CDR3 has 14 residues. CDR1 and CDR2 (germline): MNHEY, SVGAGI. Here the CDR3 DNA reads TGTGCCAGCAGTATCAGAAGTGGGACAGATACGCAGTATTTT. Residues: CASSIRSGTDTQYF.

The J gene is TRBJ1-1, the V gene TRBV19, with D perhaps TRBD1 (6 bases). CDR1 is LNHDA, CDR2 SQIVND, per germline (reference sequence). Trimming took 7 bases from V and 5 from J, leaving 14 bases between them. This CDR3 is 13 amino acids long. CDR3 in amino acids: CASKAGVATEAFF. The CDR3 nucleotides read TGTGCCAGTAAGGCAGGGGTGGCGACTGAAGCTTTCTTT.

The V call is TRBV5-8, the J call TRBJ2-1; 10 bases are shared with TRBD1. Germline V gene lookup returns CDR1 SGHTS and CDR2 YDEGEE. The V gene end was trimmed by 0 bases and the J gene end by 1 base; junction bases not matched to a gene: 1. The CDR3 is 16 residues long. CDR3 residues: CASSLGDRGSYNEQFF. DNA of the CDR3: TGTGCCAGCAGCTTGGGGGACAGGGGTTCCTACAATGAGCAGTTCTTC.

This clone was seen a few times. This chain uses TRBV19 with TRBJ1-2, with D perhaps matching TRBD1 (5 bases). Germline V gene sequence: CDR1 LNHDA, CDR2 SQIVND (reference sequence). V was trimmed by 5 bases and J by 10 bases, leaving 14 bases between them. There are 12 residues in the CDR3. In nucleotides, the CDR3 is TGTGCCAGTAGTCCGGGACTGCGGGCCTACACCTTC. Translating gives CASSPGLRAYTF.

The chain joins TRBV27 to TRBJ1-1, with D unresolved. The CDR3 consists of 15 residues. Germline V gives CDR1 MNHEY, CDR2 SMNVEV (reference sequence). V lost 8 bases to trimming and J lost 0 bases, with 16 bases between them. CDR3: CASRQLATMNTEAFF. The CDR3 DNA follows: TGTGCCAGCCGCCAGCTGGCAACTATGAACACTGAAGCTTTCTTT.

V is TRBV30 and J is TRBJ1-1; 11 positions match TRBD1. The junction had 11 bases not matched to a gene; V was cut back by 3 bases and J by 11 bases. This CDR3 comprises 14 residues. Looked up from germline, CDR1 is GTSNPN and CDR2 is SVGIG (reference sequence). The CDR3 region has the DNA TGTGCCTGGAGATCTTCGGACAGGGGGCCTTTGGCTTTCTTT. Its translation is CAWRSSDRGPLAFF.

The V gene is TRBV20-1, the J gene TRBJ1-1; maybe TRBD1 (5 bases). Trimming pared 1 base from V and 7 bases from J, leaving 7 bases between. The CDR3 contains 11 residues. In germline, CDR1 is DFQATT, CDR2 SNEGSKA (reference sequence). CDR3 sequence (DNA): TGCAGTGCTAGAGGCCAGGGTGAAGCTTTCTTT. This codes for CSARGQGEAFF.

The chain recombines TRBV7-3 with TRBJ2-3; D is undetermined. The germline V gene has CDR1 SGHTA and CDR2 FQGTGA. CDR3 size: 13 residues. The ends were cut back, 1 base at V and 6 bases at J, with 8 bases in the middle. CDR3 bases: TGTGCCAGCAGCTTAATCCCGGACGATACGCAGTATTTT. As protein: CASSLIPDDTQYF.

This sequence joins TRBV9 and TRBJ2-2; a weak D match, TRBD2 (6 bases). CDR1 SGDLS and CDR2 YYNGEE come from the germline V gene. V was trimmed by 4 bases and J by 4 bases, leaving 14 bases between them. The CDR3 extends over 15 amino acids. Here the CDR3 DNA reads TGTGCCAGCAGCTCCGAGGGGCGGGGCACCGGGGAGCTGTTTTTT. It translates to CASSSEGRGTGELFF.